This T cell receptor (beta chain) came from a study of blood T cells in healthy people across ages. Primed by a sample-barcoded 5' primer and a J-beta primer mix, a second PCR proceeded for roughly 7 to 12 cycles. TCRdb recomputed calls from the 5' RACE reads with MiXCR, one row per CDR3 protein. The profile covers around 780,000 distinct CDR3 sequences, with roughly 50% appearing a single time and roughly 25% taken by the ten largest. The CDR3 covers 13 residues. Germline-derived CDR1 and CDR2 are SQVTM and ANQGSEA. J lost 2 bases, V lost 8 bases, and 7 bases had no gene match. This clonotype has only a few counts.

The sequence was obtained from a man between 40 and 49 years old in good health. The genes are TRBV29-1 and TRBJ2-3; 7 bases are shared with TRBD2. Sequencing used blood. Here the CDR3 DNA reads TGCAGCCTGACTAGCAGACACACAGATACGCAGTATTTT. This encodes CSLTSRHTDTQYF.